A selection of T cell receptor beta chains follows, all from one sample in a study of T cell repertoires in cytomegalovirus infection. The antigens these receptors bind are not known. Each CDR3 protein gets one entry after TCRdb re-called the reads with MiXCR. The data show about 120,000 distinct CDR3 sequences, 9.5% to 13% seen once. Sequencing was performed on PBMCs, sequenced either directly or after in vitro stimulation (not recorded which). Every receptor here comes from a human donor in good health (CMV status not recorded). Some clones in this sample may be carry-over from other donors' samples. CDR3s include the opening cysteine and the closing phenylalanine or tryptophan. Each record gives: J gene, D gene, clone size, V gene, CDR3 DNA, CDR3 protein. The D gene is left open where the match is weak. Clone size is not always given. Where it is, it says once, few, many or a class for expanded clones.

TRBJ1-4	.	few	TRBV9	TGTGCCAGCAGCGGGGAGACAGTCGGTGAAAAACTGTTTTTT	CASSGETVGEKLFF
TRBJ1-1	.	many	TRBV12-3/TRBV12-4	TGTGCCAGCAGTTTACAGGGTGGGGACACTGAAGCTTTCTTT	CASSLQGGDTEAFF
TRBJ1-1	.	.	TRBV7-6	TGTGCCAGCAGGGGACAGAACACTGAAGCTTTCTTT	CASRGQNTEAFF
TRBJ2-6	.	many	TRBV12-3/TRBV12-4	TGTGCCAGCAGTTTTTCTGGGGCCAACGTCCTGACTTTC	CASSFSGANVLTF
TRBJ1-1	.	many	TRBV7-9	TGTGCCAGCAGCTTAGCGCCGGGGAAGGGTGAAGCTTTCTTT	CASSLAPGKGEAFF
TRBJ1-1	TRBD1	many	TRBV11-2	TGTGCCAGCAGCCGGGTGGCACAGGGGGGGACTGAAGCTTTCTTT	CASSRVAQGGTEAFF
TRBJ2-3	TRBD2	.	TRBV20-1	TGCAGTGCTAGACCGGGACTAGCGGCCCGTAGCACAGATACGCAGTATTTT	CSARPGLAARSTDTQYF
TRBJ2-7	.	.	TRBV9	TGTGCCAGCAGCGTAGCTGAGGGCTTTCTCTACGAGCAGTACTTC	CASSVAEGFLYEQYF
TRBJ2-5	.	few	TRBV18	TGTGCCAGCTCAGAAATAGGCTCGCGGGGACAAGAGACCCAGTACTTC	CASSEIGSRGQETQYF
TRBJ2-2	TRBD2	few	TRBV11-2	TGTGCCAGCAGATTAGCGGGAGCGGCCACCGGGGAGCTGTTTTTT	CASRLAGAATGELFF
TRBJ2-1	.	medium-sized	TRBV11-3	TGTGCCAGCAGCCCCTCACCGACCTACAATGAGCAGTTCTTC	CASSPSPTYNEQFF
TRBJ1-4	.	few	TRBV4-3	TGCGCCAGCAGCCAAGAGGGCGGAGGAAATGAAAAACTGTTTTTT	CASSQEGGGNEKLFF
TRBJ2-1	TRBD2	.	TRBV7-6	TGTGCCAGCAGCCAACCCGGACTAGAAAATTTCAATGAGCAGTTCTTC	CASSQPGLENFNEQFF
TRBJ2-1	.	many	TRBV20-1	TGCAGTGCTAGTAAATGGGACGGGCCCCAGGAGCAGTTCTTC	CSASKWDGPQEQFF
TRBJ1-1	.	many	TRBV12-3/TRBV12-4	TGTGCCAGCAGTTTCCAGGGAGACACTGAAGCTTTCTTT	CASSFQGDTEAFF
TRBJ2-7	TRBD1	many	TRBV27	TGTGCCAGCAGTCCCGGACAGGGTGGCAACTACGAGCAGTACTTC	CASSPGQGGNYEQYF
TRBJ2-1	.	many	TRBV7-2	TGTGCCAGCAGCCCCCCCTTCAGCGGGCAGTTCTTC	CASSPPFSGQFF
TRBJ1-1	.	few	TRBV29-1	TGCAGCGTTGTTACGAACACTGAAGCTTTCTTT	CSVVTNTEAFF
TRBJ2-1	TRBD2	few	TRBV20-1	TGCAGTGCCTCGACTAGCGCCAATGAGCAGTTCTTC	CSASTSANEQFF
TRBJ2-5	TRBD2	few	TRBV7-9	TGTGCCAGCAGCCCCCCTCGGGTAGCGGGAGAGAATCAAGAGACCCAGTACTTC	CASSPPRVAGENQETQYF
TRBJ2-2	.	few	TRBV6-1	TGTGCCAGCACCCCGATCCGGGACATCACCGGGGAGCTGTTTTTT	CASTPIRDITGELFF
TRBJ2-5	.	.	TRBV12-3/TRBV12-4	TGTGCCAGCAGTTTAGAGGCCAGGGTGGGAGAGACCCAGTACTTC	CASSLEARVGETQYF
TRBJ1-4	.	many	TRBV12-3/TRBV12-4	TGTGCCAGCAGTTTAGCAGGGGTGGAAGAAAAACTGTTTTTT	CASSLAGVEEKLFF
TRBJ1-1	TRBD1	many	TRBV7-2	TGTGCCAGCAGCTTAGCAGGGGGCGTCGATGAAGCTTTCTTT	CASSLAGGVDEAFF
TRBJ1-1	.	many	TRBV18	TGTGCCAGCTCCCAAAGGACGGGGACCACTGAAGCTTTCTTT	CASSQRTGTTEAFF
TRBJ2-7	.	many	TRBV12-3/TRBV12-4	TGTGCCAGCAGTTTTTTCGGCGGGTCCCTCTACGAGCAGTACTTC	CASSFFGGSLYEQYF
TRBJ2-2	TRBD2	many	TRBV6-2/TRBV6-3	TGTGCCAGCAGTTCGGGACTAGCGGGAGTTACCGGGGAGCTGTTTTTT	CASSSGLAGVTGELFF
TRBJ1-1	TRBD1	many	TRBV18	TGTGCCAGCTCGACAGGGGGGAACACTGAAGCTTTCTTT	CASSTGGNTEAFF
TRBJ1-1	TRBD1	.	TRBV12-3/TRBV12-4	TGTGCCAGCAGTTTACTTCAGGGGGTGGAAGCTTTCTTT	CASSLLQGVEAFF
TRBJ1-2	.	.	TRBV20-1	TGCAGTGCCAGGACGATATATGGCTACACCTTC	CSARTIYGYTF
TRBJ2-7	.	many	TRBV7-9	TGTGCCAGCAGCTTAGCGCAGGGGACTGTCTACGAGCAGTACTTC	CASSLAQGTVYEQYF
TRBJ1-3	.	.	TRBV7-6	TGTGCCAGCAGCTTCGCCGCAGGAAACACCATATATTTT	CASSFAAGNTIYF
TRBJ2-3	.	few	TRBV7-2	TGTGCCAGCAGCTTAGCGGGTCGGCAGGCGATTAGCATAGGTGCGCAGTATTTT	CASSLAGRQAISIGAQYF
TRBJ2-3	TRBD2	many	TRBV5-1	TGCGCCAGCAGCGCAGGGACTAGCGGGTCTACGCAGTATTTT	CASSAGTSGSTQYF
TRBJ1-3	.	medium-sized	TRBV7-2	TGTGCCAGCAGCTTAAGAGGGGACGGAAACACCATATATTTT	CASSLRGDGNTIYF
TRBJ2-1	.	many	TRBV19	TGTGCCAGTAGTAGGGGACCCCGCAAAATAGACAATGAGCAGTTCTTC	CASSRGPRKIDNEQFF
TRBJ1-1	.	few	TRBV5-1	TGCGCCAGCAGTCCTACCTGGGGGGCGACTGAAGCTTTCTTT	CASSPTWGATEAFF
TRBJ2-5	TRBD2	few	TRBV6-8	TGTGCCAGCAGTTACTCGACTAGCGGGAGTGGGCAAGAGACCCAGTACTTC	CASSYSTSGSGQETQYF
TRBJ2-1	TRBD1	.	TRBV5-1	TGCGCCAGCAGCTTGCGGGACAGGGCCCATGAGCAGTTCTTC	CASSLRDRAHEQFF
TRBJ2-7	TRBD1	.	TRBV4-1	TGCGCCAGCAGCCAAGACCGGACAGGTCTTAGCGAGCAGTACTTC	CASSQDRTGLSEQYF
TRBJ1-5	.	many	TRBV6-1	TGTGCCAGCAGTGAACAATGGACGGCTGTTCAGCCCCAGCATTTT	CASSEQWTAVQPQHF
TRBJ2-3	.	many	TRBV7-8	TGTGCCAGCAGCTTGCTAATCCGTCAGGAAACAGATACGCAGTATTTT	CASSLLIRQETDTQYF
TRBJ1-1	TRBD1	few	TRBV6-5	TGTGCCAGCAGTTACACCCGGGACAGCAACACTGAAGCTTTCTTT	CASSYTRDSNTEAFF
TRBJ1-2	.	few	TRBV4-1	TGCGCCAGCAGCCAAGAACCGACAGTTTCTAACTATGGCTACACCTTC	CASSQEPTVSNYGYTF
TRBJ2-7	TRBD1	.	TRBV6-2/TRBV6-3	TGTGCCAGCAGTTTCTCGGGGACAGGGTCACGCGAGCAGTACTTC	CASSFSGTGSREQYF
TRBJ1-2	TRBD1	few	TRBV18	TGTGCCAGCTCTCCTCCCTCGGGACAGTTTTATGGCTACACCTTC	CASSPPSGQFYGYTF
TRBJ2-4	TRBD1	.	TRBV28	TGTGCCAGCAGCCCCGGACAGGGGGGTACCAAAAACATTCAGTACTTC	CASSPGQGGTKNIQYF
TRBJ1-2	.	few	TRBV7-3	TGTGCCAGCAGCTTAAGTTTAGGCAGCCCATATGGCTACACCTTC	CASSLSLGSPYGYTF
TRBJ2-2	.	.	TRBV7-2	TGTGCCAGCAGTACACAGAACACCGGGGAGCTGTTTTTT	CASSTQNTGELFF